This T cell receptor (beta chain) originates from a study of OX40 agonist ivuxolimab in advanced cancers. Some background on the complete study: The costimulatory receptor OX40 (CD134) was targeted by ivuxolimab, a fully human IgG2 agonistic monoclonal antibody. Patients were allowed to have had prior anti-PD-1, anti-PD-L1 or anti-CTLA-4 therapy, and 40% of the dose-escalation patients had been treated with checkpoint inhibitors. Intravenous ivuxolimab was administered to patients every 2 weeks at six dose levels: 0.01, 0.1, 0.3, 1.5, 3 and 10 mg/kg. Of the roughly 51 patients in dose escalation, 19 had hepatocellular carcinoma, some 15 had melanoma, 9 had renal cell carcinoma and 9 had head and neck cancer. In the dose-escalation cohort, nearly 85% of patients were male, and the mean age was 60 years with a range of roughly 23 to 79. Peripheral TCRbeta sequencing was intended to test whether TCR sequence diversity was altered and clonal T-cell expansion was caused by ivuxolimab. The monotherapy dose-escalation portion (N of about 57 patients) of the phase I ivuxolimab trial is reported in the paper. Partial responses occurred in three dose-escalation patients: two with cutaneous melanoma and one with hepatocellular carcinoma. Points the paper makes about the study in general: Antigen specificity was not determined for the clonally expanded peripheral T cells. At doses from 0.1 to 3.0 mg/kg, clonal expansion was seen in both CD4+ and CD8+ blood T cells between baseline and week 6. In the 0.1-3.0 mg/kg groups, partial responders had among the lowest normalized peripheral clonal expansion, particularly in CD8+ T cells. Low levels of normalized T-cell clonal expansion were also seen in some nonresponding patients. After ivuxolimab, expanded clones were on average more numerous among CD8+ T cells than among CD4+ T cells.

About this clone itself: It has no known antigen specificity. Base quality data are lacking; no much larger clone is found one base away.

Genomic DNA was isolated from the sorted cells so that the TCRbeta CDR3 region could be sequenced. The immunoSEQ Assay was used to sequence the TCRbeta CDR3 regions. This immuneACCESS table, as held by TCRdb, lists in-frame sequences with V and J called but not all clones. Of the missing ones, under half trace to an unresolved V gene in checked studies; the others have no known cause. Recorded for this sample are approximately 79,000 clones; around 90% of them occurred a single time. The ten biggest clones cover just over 2.5% of the sample. The trial excluded patients who had a history of autoimmune disease or who were on systemic immunosuppression. Peripheral blood for TCR sequencing was drawn from every dose cohort at baseline, at cycle 4 day 1 and at cycle 7 day 1. The samples were taken from a phase I, first-in-human, multicenter, open-label dose-escalation trial of ivuxolimab. Adults with locally advanced or metastatic head and neck squamous cell, hepatocellular, melanoma or renal cell carcinoma were enrolled in the trial. Before TCR sequencing, CD4+ and CD8+ T cells were separately sorted from peripheral blood.

Inclusive of the bounding cysteine and phenylalanine, the CDR3 is 13 residues long. Only CDR3 DNA remains: 39 bases, in frame from the first base. At the junction V is shortened by 1 base and J by 3 bases, with 7 bases in between. The germline V gene gives CDR1 as SQVTM and CDR2 as ANQGSEA. The sequencing used CD4+ or CD8+ T cells sorted from blood, collected in a trial of the OX40 agonist ivuxolimab. The sequence came from an adult with an advanced solid tumor such as melanoma, head and neck, liver or kidney cancer. The V and J segments used are TRBV29-1 and TRBJ2-1; the D gene is not confidently resolved. The CDR3 region: CSVEGRVYNEQFF. The DNA is TGCAGCGTTGAAGGAAGGGTCTACAATGAGCAGTTCTTC.